This is a list of T cell receptor beta chains from one sample in a study of CD8 T cells in Susac syndrome. TCRdb re-analysed the immunoSEQ multiplex PCR reads in MiXCR, keeping a single row per CDR3 protein. Of 300,000 or so distinct CDR3 sequences listed, about 92% are singletons. Sample: CD4+ T cells from PBMCs. These receptors were obtained from a human donor with multiple sclerosis. Each CDR3 is given with its conserved first and last residue. Fields, in order: clone size, V gene, D gene, J gene, CDR3 DNA, CDR3 protein. A D gene is named only where the DNA matches it firmly. Rows give clone size only sometimes, using once, few, many, or a class for an expanded clone.

few,TRBV5-1,TRBD1,TRBJ2-2,TGTGCCAGCAGCTTGGGACAGGGGAACACCGGGGAGCTGTTTTTT,CASSLGQGNTGELFF
NA,TRBV7-2,TRBD2,TRBJ2-3,TGTGCCAGCAGCTTAGATGGTAGCGGGGCTACGCAGTATTTT,CASSLDGSGATQYF
NA,TRBV7-9,NA,TRBJ1-4,TGTGCCAGCAGCTTTGAGGAGGACGGGGTACGCAGGGGAAAACTGTTTTTT,CASSFEEDGVRRGKLFF
NA,TRBV19,NA,TRBJ1-1,TGTGCCAGTAGTACTACCGTTGACACTGAAGCTTTCTTT,CASSTTVDTEAFF
NA,TRBV5-4,NA,TRBJ1-1,TGTGCCAGCAGCTCGGCATACAGAACGAACACTGAAGCTTTCTTT,CASSSAYRTNTEAFF
once,TRBV28,TRBD1,TRBJ1-2,TGTGCCAGCAGTTTACCCCCGGGACAGGTTCGAAGGGGCTACACCTTC,CASSLPPGQVRRGYTF
NA,TRBV5-1,NA,TRBJ2-5,TGCGCCAGCACCGATCGGGGTGGGGAGACCCAGTACTTC,CASTDRGGETQYF
NA,TRBV19,TRBD2,TRBJ2-3,TGTGCCAGTACTAGGTCCGGGGGGTTGGCAGATACGCAGTATTTT,CASTRSGGLADTQYF
NA,TRBV30,NA,TRBJ2-2,TGTGCCTGGGGACAGCTGAACATCGGGGAGCTGTTTTTT,CAWGQLNIGELFF
NA,TRBV12-3/TRBV12-4,TRBD1,TRBJ2-2,TGTGCCAGCAGTTTCTCCCCCGGGACAGGACCCGGGGAGCTGTTTTTT,CASSFSPGTGPGELFF
once,TRBV6-6,TRBD2,TRBJ2-1,TGTGCCAGCAGCCAGAGCGGGAGGGCAGACAATGAGCAGTTCTTC,CASSQSGRADNEQFF
NA,TRBV7-8,TRBD2,TRBJ2-5,TGTGCCAGCAGCCGTAGTCGGGGGGGGGCCAGAGAGACCCAGTACTTC,CASSRSRGGARETQYF
NA,TRBV12-3/TRBV12-4,NA,TRBJ1-5,TGTGCCAGCAGTCCGGCGTCGGCTGGGCCCCAGCATTTT,CASSPASAGPQHF
NA,TRBV28,TRBD2,TRBJ2-1,TGTGCCAGCAGTCCCGGACTAGCGGGAGCACTCCCGTTCTTC,CASSPGLAGALPFF
NA,TRBV7-9,NA,TRBJ1-1,TGTGCCAGCAGCTCCGGGGGTGAGAACACTGAAGCTTTCTTT,CASSSGGENTEAFF
NA,TRBV15,NA,TRBJ1-1,TGTGCCACCAGCGTCTCCTCTTCCTTTGGAGCTTTCTTT,CATSVSSSFGAFF
NA,TRBV6-2/TRBV6-3,NA,TRBJ2-5,TGTGCCAGCAGTTACTCGAGGGGGCAAGAGACCCAGTACTTC,CASSYSRGQETQYF
NA,TRBV5-1,TRBD2,TRBJ2-5,TGCGCCAGCAGCCCGACTAGCGGATTACAAGAGACCCAGTACTTC,CASSPTSGLQETQYF
once,TRBV29-1,TRBD1,TRBJ1-3,TGCAGCGCTGGGACAGGGGCTTTCTCTGGAAACACCATATATTTT,CSAGTGAFSGNTIYF
NA,TRBV7-9,NA,TRBJ1-6,TGTGCCAGCAGCCATGGGACGAATTCACCCCTCCACTTT,CASSHGTNSPLHF
NA,TRBV5-1,NA,TRBJ1-2,TGCGCCAGCAGCCCCGACATGGTTCCTTGGTATGGCTACACCTTC,CASSPDMVPWYGYTF
NA,TRBV11-3,NA,TRBJ2-1,TGTGCCAGCAGCCCCGGTCGGATTAGCGGACCCTACAATGAGCAGTTCTTC,CASSPGRISGPYNEQFF
once,TRBV7-9,NA,TRBJ1-1,TGTGCCAGCAAACAGGGAGGGGCTGAAGCTTTCTTT,CASKQGGAEAFF
NA,TRBV20-1,NA,TRBJ1-1,TGCAGTGCTAGACCCCCAGGGATCACTGAAGCTTTCTTT,CSARPPGITEAFF
NA,TRBV24-1,NA,TRBJ2-3,TGTGCCACCAGTGATCGTGCAGATACGCAGTATTTT,CATSDRADTQYF
NA,TRBV30,TRBD2,TRBJ2-7,TGTGCCTTAGCGGGAGGGCGGAACGAGCAGTACTTC,CALAGGRNEQYF
NA,TRBV24-1,TRBD2,TRBJ2-1,TGTGCCACCAGTGAGGGACTAGCGGGGGGAGGTATTGAGCAGTTCTTC,CATSEGLAGGGIEQFF
NA,TRBV20-1,TRBD1,TRBJ1-1,TGCAGTGCTAGAGACTCAGACAGGGGACACACTGAAGCTTTCTTT,CSARDSDRGHTEAFF
NA,TRBV9,NA,TRBJ1-1,TGTGCCAGCAGCAAGGCTTCGAACACTGAAGCTTTCTTT,CASSKASNTEAFF